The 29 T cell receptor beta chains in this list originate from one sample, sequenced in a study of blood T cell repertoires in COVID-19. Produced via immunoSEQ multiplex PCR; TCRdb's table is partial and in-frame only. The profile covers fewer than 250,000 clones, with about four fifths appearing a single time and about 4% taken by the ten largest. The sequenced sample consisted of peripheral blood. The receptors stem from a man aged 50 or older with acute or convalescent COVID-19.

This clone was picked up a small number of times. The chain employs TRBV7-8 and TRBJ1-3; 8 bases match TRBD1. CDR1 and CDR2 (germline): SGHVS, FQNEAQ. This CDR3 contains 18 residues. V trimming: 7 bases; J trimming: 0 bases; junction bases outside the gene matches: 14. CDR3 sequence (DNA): TGTGCCAGCAACCAAGACAGGGGAACTCTTTCCTCTGGAAACACCATATATTTT. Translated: CASNQDRGTLSSGNTIYF.

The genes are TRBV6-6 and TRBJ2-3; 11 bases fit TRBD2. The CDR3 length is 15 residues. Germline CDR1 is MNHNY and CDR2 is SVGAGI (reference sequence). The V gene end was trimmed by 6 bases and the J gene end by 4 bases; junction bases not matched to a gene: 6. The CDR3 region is CASSRSGGASDTQYF. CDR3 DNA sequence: TGTGCCAGCAGCCGTAGCGGGGGGGCCTCAGATACGCAGTATTTT.

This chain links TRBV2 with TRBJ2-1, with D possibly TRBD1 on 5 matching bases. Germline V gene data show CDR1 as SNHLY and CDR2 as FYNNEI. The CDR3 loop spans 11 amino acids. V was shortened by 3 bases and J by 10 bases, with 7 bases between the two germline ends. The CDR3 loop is CASSETVEQFF. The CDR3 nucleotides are TGTGCCAGCAGTGAGACAGTCGAGCAGTTCTTC.

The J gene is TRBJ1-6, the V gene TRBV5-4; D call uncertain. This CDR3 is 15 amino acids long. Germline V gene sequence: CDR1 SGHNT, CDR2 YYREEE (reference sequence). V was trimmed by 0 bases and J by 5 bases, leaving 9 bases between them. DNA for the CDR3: TGTGCCAGCAGCTTGGCCGGGGTAAATAATTCACCCCTCCACTTT. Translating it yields CASSLAGVNNSPLHF.

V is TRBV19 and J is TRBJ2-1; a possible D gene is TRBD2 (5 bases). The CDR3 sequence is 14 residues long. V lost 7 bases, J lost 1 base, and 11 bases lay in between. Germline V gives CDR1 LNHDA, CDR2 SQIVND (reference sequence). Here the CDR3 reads CASTTRGSYNEQFF. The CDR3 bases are TGTGCCAGTACTACTAGAGGGTCCTACAATGAGCAGTTCTTC.

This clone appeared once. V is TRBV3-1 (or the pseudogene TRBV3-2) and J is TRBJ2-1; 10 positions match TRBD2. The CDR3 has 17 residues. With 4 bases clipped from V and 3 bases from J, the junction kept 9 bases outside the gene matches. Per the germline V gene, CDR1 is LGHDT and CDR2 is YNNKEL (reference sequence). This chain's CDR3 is CASSPEALAGVYNEQFF. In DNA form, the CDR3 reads TGTGCCAGCAGCCCCGAAGCCCTAGCGGGAGTCTACAATGAGCAGTTCTTC.

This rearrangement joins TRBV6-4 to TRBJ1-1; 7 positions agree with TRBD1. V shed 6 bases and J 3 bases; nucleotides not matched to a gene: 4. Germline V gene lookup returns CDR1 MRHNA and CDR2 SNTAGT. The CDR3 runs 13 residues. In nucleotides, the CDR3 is TGTGCCAGCAGCAGACAGGGTGACACTGAAGCTTTCTTT. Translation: CASSRQGDTEAFF.

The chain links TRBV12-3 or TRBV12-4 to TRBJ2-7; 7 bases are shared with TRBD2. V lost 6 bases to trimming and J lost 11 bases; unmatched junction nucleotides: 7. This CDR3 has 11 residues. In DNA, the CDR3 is TGTGCCAGCAGCCGCCGGGGGGAGAAGTACTTC. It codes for CASSRRGEKYF.

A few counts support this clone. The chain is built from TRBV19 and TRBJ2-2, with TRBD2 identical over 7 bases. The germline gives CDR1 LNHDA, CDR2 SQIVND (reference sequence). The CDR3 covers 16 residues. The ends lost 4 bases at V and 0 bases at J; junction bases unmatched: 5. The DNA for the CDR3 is TGTGCCAGTAGTACTGATCTAGCGGCGAACACCGGGGAGCTGTTTTTT. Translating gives CASSTDLAANTGELFF. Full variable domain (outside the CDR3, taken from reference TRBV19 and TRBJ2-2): DGGITQSPKYLFRKEGQNVTLSCEQNLNHDAMYWYRQDPGQGLRLIYYSQIVNDFQKGDIAEGYSVSREKKESFPLTVTSAQKNPTAFYLCASSTDLAANTGELFFGEGSRLTVL.

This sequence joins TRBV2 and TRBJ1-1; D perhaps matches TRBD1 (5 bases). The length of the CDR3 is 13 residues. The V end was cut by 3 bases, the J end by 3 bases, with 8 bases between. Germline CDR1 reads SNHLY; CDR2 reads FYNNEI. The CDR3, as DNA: TGTGCCAGCAGTGATTGGGGCTACACTGAAGCTTTCTTT. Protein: CASSDWGYTEAFF. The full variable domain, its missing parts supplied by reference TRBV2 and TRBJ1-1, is EPEVTQTPSHQVTQMGQEVILRCVPISNHLYFYWYRQILGQKVEFLVSFYNNEISEKSEIFDDQFSVERPDGSNFTLKIRSTKLEDSAMYFCASSDWGYTEAFFGQGTRLTVV.

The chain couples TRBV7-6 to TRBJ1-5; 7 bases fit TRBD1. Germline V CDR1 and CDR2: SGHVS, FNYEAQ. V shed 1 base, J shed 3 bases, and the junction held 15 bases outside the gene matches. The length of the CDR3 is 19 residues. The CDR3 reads CASSLVHSTGINSNQPQHF. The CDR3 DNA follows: TGTGCCAGCAGCTTAGTCCATTCGACAGGGATTAATTCCAATCAGCCCCAGCATTTT.

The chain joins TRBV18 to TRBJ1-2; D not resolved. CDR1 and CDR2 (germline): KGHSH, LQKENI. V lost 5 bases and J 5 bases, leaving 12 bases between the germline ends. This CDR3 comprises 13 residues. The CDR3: CASSIDTSYGYTF. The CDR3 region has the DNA TGTGCCAGCTCAATCGACACGTCTTATGGCTACACCTTC.

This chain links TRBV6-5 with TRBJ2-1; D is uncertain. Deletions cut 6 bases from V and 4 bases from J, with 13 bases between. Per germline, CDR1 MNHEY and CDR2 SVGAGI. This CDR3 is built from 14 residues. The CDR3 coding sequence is TGTGCCAGCAGCGCAGTGGGCTTGTACAATGAGCAGTTCTTC. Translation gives CASSAVGLYNEQFF.

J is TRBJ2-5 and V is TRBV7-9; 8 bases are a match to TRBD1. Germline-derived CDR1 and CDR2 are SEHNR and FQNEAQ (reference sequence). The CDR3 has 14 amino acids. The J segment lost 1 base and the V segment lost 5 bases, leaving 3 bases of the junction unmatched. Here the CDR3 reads CASSPGQAQETQYF. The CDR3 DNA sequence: TGTGCCAGCAGCCCGGGACAGGCCCAAGAGACCCAGTACTTC.

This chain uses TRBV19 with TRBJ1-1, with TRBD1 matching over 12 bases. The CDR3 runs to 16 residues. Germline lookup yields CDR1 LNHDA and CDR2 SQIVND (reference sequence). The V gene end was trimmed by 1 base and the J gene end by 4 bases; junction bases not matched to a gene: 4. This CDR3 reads CASSIARDRGRTEAFF. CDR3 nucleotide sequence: TGTGCCAGTAGTATAGCCCGGGACAGGGGGCGCACTGAAGCTTTCTTT.

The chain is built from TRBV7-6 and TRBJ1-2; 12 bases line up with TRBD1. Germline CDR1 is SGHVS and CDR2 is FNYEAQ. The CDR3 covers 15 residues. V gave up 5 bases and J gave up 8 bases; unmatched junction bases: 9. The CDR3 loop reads CASSPGTGGSGGYTF. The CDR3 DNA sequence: TGTGCCAGCAGCCCTGGGACAGGGGGCTCAGGGGGCTACACCTTC.

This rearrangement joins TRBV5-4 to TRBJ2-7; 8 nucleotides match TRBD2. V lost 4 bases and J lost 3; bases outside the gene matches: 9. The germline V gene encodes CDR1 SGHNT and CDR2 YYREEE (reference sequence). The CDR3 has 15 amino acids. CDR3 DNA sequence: TGTGCCAGCAGCCGAGGTAGCGGGGAGGTCTACGAGCAGTACTTC. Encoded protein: CASSRGSGEVYEQYF.

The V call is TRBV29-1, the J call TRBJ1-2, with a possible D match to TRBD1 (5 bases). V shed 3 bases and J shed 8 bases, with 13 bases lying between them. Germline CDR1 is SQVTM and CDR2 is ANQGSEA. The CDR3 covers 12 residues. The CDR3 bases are TGCAGCGTTGACAGGGAGGCGTGGGGCTACACCTTC. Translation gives CSVDREAWGYTF.

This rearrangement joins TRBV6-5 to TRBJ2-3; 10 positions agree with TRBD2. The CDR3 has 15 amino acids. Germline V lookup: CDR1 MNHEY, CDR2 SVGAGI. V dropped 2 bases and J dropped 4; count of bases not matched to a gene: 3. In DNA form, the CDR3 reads TGTGCCAGCAGTTACGCTAGCGGGAGCCCAGATACGCAGTATTTT. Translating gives CASSYASGSPDTQYF.

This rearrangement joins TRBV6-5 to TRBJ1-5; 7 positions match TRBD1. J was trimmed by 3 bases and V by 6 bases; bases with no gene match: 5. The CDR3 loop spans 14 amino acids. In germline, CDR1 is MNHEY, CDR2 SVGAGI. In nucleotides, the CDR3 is TGTGCCAGCAGCCGACAGGGTTACAATCAGCCCCAGCATTTT. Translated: CASSRQGYNQPQHF.

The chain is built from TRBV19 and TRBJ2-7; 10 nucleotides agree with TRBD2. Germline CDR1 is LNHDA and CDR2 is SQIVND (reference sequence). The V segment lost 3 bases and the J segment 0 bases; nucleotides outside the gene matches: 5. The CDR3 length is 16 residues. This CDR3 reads CASSMLAGALSYEQYF. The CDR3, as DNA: TGTGCCAGTAGTATGCTAGCGGGAGCTCTCTCCTACGAGCAGTACTTC.

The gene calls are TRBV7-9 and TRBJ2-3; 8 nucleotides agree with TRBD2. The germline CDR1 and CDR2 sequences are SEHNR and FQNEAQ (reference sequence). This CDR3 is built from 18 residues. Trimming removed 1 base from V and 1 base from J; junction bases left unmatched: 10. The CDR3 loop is CASSLDHGGVRGTDTQYF. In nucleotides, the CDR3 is TGTGCCAGCAGCTTAGATCACGGGGGGGTTAGGGGCACAGATACGCAGTATTTT.

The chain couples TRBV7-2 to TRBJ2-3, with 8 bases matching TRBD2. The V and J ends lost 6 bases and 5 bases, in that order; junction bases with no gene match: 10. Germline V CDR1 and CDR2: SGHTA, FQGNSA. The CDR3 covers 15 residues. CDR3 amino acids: CASRRPGLVGDTQYF. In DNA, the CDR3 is TGTGCCAGCAGAAGGCCGGGACTAGTAGGAGATACGCAGTATTTT.

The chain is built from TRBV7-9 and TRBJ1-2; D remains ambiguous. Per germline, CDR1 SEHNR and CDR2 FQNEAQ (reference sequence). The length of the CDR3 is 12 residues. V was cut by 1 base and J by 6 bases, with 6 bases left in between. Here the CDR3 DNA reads TGTGCCAGCAGCTTAGGGCGGGATGGCTACACCTTC. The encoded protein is CASSLGRDGYTF.

The CDR3 here is CASSYEGEYSGEQYF. The CDR3 nucleotides read TGTGCCAGCAGTTACGAGGGGGAGTATTCGGGCGAGCAGTACTTC. The gene calls are TRBV6-5 and TRBJ2-7, with TRBD1 as a possible D gene (6 bases). Germline assignment: CDR1 MNHEY and CDR2 SVGAGI. The length of the CDR3 is 15 residues. V was shortened by 2 bases and J by 6 bases, with 17 bases between the two germline ends.

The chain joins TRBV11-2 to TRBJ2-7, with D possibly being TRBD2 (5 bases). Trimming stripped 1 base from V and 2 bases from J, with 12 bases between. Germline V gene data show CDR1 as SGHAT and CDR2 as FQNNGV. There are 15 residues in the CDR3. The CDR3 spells CASSLALHGAYEQYF. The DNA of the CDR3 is TGTGCCAGCAGCTTAGCCCTTCACGGGGCCTACGAGCAGTACTTC.

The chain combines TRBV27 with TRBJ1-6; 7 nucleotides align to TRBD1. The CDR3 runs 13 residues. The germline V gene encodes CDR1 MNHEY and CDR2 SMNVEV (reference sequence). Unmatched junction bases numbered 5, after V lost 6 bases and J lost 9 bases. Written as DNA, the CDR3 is TGTGCCAGCAGGTGGGACAGAGCTTCACCCCTCCACTTT. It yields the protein CASRWDRASPLHF.

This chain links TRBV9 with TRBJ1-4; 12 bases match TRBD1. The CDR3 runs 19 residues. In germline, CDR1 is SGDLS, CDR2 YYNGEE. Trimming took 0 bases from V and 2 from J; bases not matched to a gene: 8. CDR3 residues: CASSVDPGQGASTNEKLFF. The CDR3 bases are TGTGCCAGCAGCGTAGACCCGGGACAGGGGGCTAGCACTAATGAAAAACTGTTTTTT.

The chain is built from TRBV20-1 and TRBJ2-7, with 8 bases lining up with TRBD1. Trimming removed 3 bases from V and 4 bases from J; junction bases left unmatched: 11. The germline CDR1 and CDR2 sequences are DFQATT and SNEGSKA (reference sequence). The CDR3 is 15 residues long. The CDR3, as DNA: TGCAGTGCTAGTGTTCCAGGGGGCTTGGGATACGAGCAGTACTTC. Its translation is CSASVPGGLGYEQYF.